The clone carrying this T cell receptor beta chain showed up just once. How the authors handled the data: Amplifying reference gene primers gave estimates of nucleated cell counts. Produced via immunoSEQ multiplex PCR; TCRdb's table is partial and in-frame only. The V and J calls and clone size are taken from that table; D and trimming were inferred from the DNA. The repertoire holds approximately 280,000 clones, with around 90% as singletons. The germline V gene encodes CDR1 SGHNT and CDR2 YYREEE (reference sequence). CDR3 length: 15 amino acids. V shed 4 bases and J 5 bases; nucleotides not matched to a gene: 10. The data derive from a study of blood T cell repertoires in COVID-19. For the study at large: Acute and convalescent COVID-19 specimens originated in the United States, Italy and Spain. PBMCs, B-cell-depleted T cells, or T cells were the source of the cDNA or gDNA that made up the material.

The TCR sequence derives from a woman aged 30 to 39 with COVID-19, enrolled during active disease. Material for sequencing was peripheral blood. This chain joins TRBV5-4 and TRBJ2-7; TRBD1 matches at 9 bases. The CDR3 bases are TGTGCCAGCAGCAAACCGGGACAGGGAGGGGACGAGCAGTACTTC. Its protein is CASSKPGQGGDEQYF.